This TCR beta chain was captured by sequencing in a study of T cells in Graves' hyperthyroidism and ophthalmopathy. A remark on this clonotype: The antigen is unknown.

It was RNA transcripts that yielded the amplified TCR beta CDR3 regions. The HTBI set primed first-round TCR CDR3 RT-PCR. TCRdb analysed the multiplex PCR reads with MiXCR anew, one entry per CDR3 protein. The repertoire holds about 720,000 distinct CDR3 sequences, 18% seen once, with 16% in the top ten. The blood was taken when hyperthyroidism was first diagnosed, before any ophthalmopathy symptoms showed up. Germline assignment: CDR1 SGDLS and CDR2 YYNGEE. CDR3 length: 14 amino acids. V was pared by 1 base and J by 2 bases, with 9 bases between. Study-wide results and limits: The model's output predicted ophthalmopathy at a median of roughly 6.9 months prior to onset.

The TCR sequence derives from a woman aged 50 to 60 with Graves' hyperthyroidism that later progressed to Graves' ophthalmopathy. The specimen sequenced was blood. V and J are TRBV9 and TRBJ1-1; TRBD1 is a possible D gene (5 bases). CDR3 bases: TGTGCCAGCAGCGTAACAGGATTTAACACTGAAGCTTTCTTT. This sequence encodes CASSVTGFNTEAFF.